The 22 T cell receptor beta chains below were found in one sample sequenced in a study of control samples from healthy donors and cancer patients. Clones were sequenced by immunoSEQ multiplex PCR, and TCRdb holds only the in-frame ones, with some missing. The sample has approximately 100,000 clones, 80% to 95% seen once. Input material: blood. All receptors derive from a human donor in good health. The donor label of this sample is uncertain.

This rearrangement joins TRBV6-2 or TRBV6-3 to TRBJ2-7; 7 bases fit TRBD2. CDR1 is MNHEY and CDR2 is SVGEGT in the germline V gene. The length of the CDR3 is 16 residues. V lost 6 bases and J lost 7; bases outside the gene matches: 18. The CDR3 here is CASSRANAGVVGEQYF. The CDR3 DNA sequence: TGTGCCAGCAGCCGGGCCAACGCGGGGGTGGTGGGTGAGCAGTACTTC.

V and J are TRBV9 and TRBJ2-3; D may be TRBD2 (5 bases). The germline V and J ends were trimmed by 0 bases and 5 bases, with 13 bases remaining between them. Per germline, CDR1 SGDLS and CDR2 YYNGEE. The CDR3 runs 15 residues. CDR3 sequence reads: CASSVGALGRDTQYF. CDR3 DNA: TGTGCCAGCAGCGTAGGGGCCTTAGGGAGAGATACGCAGTATTTT.

V and J are TRBV6-6 and TRBJ2-5; tentative D call: TRBD2 (6 bases). The CDR3 is 15 residues long. V dropped 2 bases and J dropped 2 bases, with 12 bases sitting between them. Germline V lookup: CDR1 MNHNY, CDR2 SVGAGI (reference sequence). CDR3 coding DNA: TGTGCCAGCAGTTACCGCTCCCGGGGGCAAGAGACCCAGTACTTC. Protein product: CASSYRSRGQETQYF.

In regard to this clone: At the DNA level, this CDR3 is encoded by other sequences in the same sample as well. The chain combines TRBV5-1 with TRBJ2-3, with TRBD2 matching 14 bases. CDR1 and CDR2 (germline): SGHRS, YFSETQ. V shed 4 bases, J shed 2 bases, and the junction held 3 bases outside the gene matches. The CDR3 has 16 residues. The CDR3 coding sequence is TGCGCCAGCAGCCCGGGACTAGCGGGGGTCACAGATACGCAGTATTTT. Its protein product is CASSPGLAGVTDTQYF.

This clone was recorded a few times. The J gene is TRBJ2-2, the V gene TRBV19, with D unresolved. The germline CDR1 and CDR2 sequences are LNHDA and SQIVND (reference sequence). Trimming pared 2 bases from V and 9 bases from J, leaving 4 bases between. The CDR3 runs to 11 residues. The CDR3 nucleotides are TGTGCCAGTAGTATACACAGGGAGCTGTTTTTT. Amino acids: CASSIHRELFF.

This clone was found once. V gene TRBV4-3 combines with J gene TRBJ1-4, with D possibly being TRBD1 (6 bases). Trimming shortened V by 4 bases and J by 0 bases, and 18 bases separated the two germline ends. Germline loops: CDR1 LGHNA, CDR2 YSLEER. This CDR3 region has 18 residues. CDR3 coding DNA: TGCGCCAGCAGCCGTTCTGGGGGCGCAGGGGCAACTAATGAAAAACTGTTTTTT. This sequence encodes CASSRSGGAGATNEKLFF.

The rearrangement links TRBV19 to TRBJ1-1; D is unresolved. Trimming left V 3 bases short and J 0 bases short, with 8 bases between. The CDR3 runs 14 residues. CDR1 LNHDA and CDR2 SQIVND come from the germline V gene (reference sequence). DNA of the CDR3: TGTGCCAGTAGTATCACTGGCCTGAACACTGAAGCTTTCTTT. Residues: CASSITGLNTEAFF. Full variable domain (outside the CDR3, taken from reference TRBV19 and TRBJ1-1): DGGITQSPKYLFRKEGQNVTLSCEQNLNHDAMYWYRQDPGQGLRLIYYSQIVNDFQKGDIAEGYSVSREKKESFPLTVTSAQKNPTAFYLCASSITGLNTEAFFGQGTRLTVV.

The chain recombines TRBV10-3 with TRBJ1-1, with D perhaps matching TRBD1 (6 bases). In germline, CDR1 is ENHRY, CDR2 SYGVKD. CDR3 length equals 15 residues. V gave up 3 bases and J gave up 1 base, with 12 bases separating them. CDR3 nucleotides: TGTGCCATCAGTGATACCTCGACAGGGAACACTGAAGCTTTCTTT. Amino acid sequence: CAISDTSTGNTEAFF.

DNA for the CDR3: TGTGCCAGCAGACCAACCGGGACGTCGCATGGCTACACCTTC. It codes for CASRPTGTSHGYTF. The gene calls are TRBV6-5 and TRBJ1-2, with D tentatively TRBD1 (5 bases). Germline lookup yields CDR1 MNHEY and CDR2 SVGAGI. V gave up 6 bases and J gave up 6 bases, with 17 bases separating them. This CDR3 contains 14 residues.

V usage is TRBV5-1 and J usage is TRBJ1-2; no reliable D call. V was clipped by 0 bases and J by 6 bases, with 18 bases between them. Germline V gene data show CDR1 as SGHRS and CDR2 as YFSETQ. CDR3 length: 16 amino acids. This CDR3 reads CASSLDLDGRAHGYTF. The CDR3, as DNA: TGCGCCAGCAGCTTGGACCTAGATGGGAGGGCCCATGGCTACACCTTC.

V is TRBV5-1 and J is TRBJ1-1; 10 bases line up with TRBD1. V lost 1 base to trimming and J lost 4 bases; unmatched junction nucleotides: 13. This CDR3 region has 18 residues. The germline V gene encodes CDR1 SGHRS and CDR2 YFSETQ. The CDR3 bases are TGCGCCAGCAGCTTGCTCTTGGGACAGGGGTTGTTCTTCACTGAAGCTTTCTTT. It specifies CASSLLLGQGLFFTEAFF.

The chain carries TRBV6-5 and TRBJ1-1; the D gene is possibly TRBD1 (6 bases). CDR1 and CDR2 (germline): MNHEY, SVGAGI. V shed 0 bases and J shed 8 bases, with 10 bases lying between them. The CDR3 contains 13 residues. The CDR3 bases are TGTGCCAGCAGTTACTCGGGGGGCGCAGAAGCTTTCTTT. Translated, it gives CASSYSGGAEAFF.

This sequence joins TRBV10-3 and TRBJ1-3; possible D gene TRBD1, 5 bases. From germline, CDR1 is ENHRY and CDR2 SYGVKD. Trimming took off 5 bases at V and 0 bases at J, with 14 bases between the two ends. This CDR3 has 16 residues. CDR3 bases: TGTGCCATCAGTCCCTCTCGGGGCCGCTCTGGAAACACCATATATTTT. Translating it yields CAISPSRGRSGNTIYF.

The chain combines TRBV5-6 with TRBJ1-4, with 7 bases fitting TRBD1. The CDR3 consists of 16 residues. Germline lookup yields CDR1 SGHDT and CDR2 YYEEEE. J gave up 3 bases and V 3 bases, and 8 bases lay outside the gene matches. The CDR3 sequence: CASSSGTGAANEKLFF. The CDR3 DNA follows: TGTGCCAGCAGCTCCGGAACAGGGGCTGCTAATGAAAAACTGTTTTTT.

This clone has only one observation. The chain uses TRBV4-2 and TRBJ1-1; tentative D call: TRBD1 (5 bases). V lost 1 base to trimming and J lost 1 base, with 7 bases between them. This CDR3 is 14 amino acids long. Germline V gene sequence: CDR1 LGHNA, CDR2 YNFKEQ. CDR3 residues: CASSQVQGNTEAFF. The CDR3 DNA follows: TGTGCCAGCAGCCAAGTCCAGGGGAACACTGAAGCTTTCTTT.

This chain joins TRBV7-2 and TRBJ2-2; tentatively, D is TRBD1 or TRBD2 (5 bases each). Trimming removed 0 bases at V and 6 bases at J, with 11 bases between. The CDR3 totals 15 residues. Germline V gene lookup returns CDR1 SGHTA and CDR2 FQGNSA. CDR3 region: CASSLAIRGPGELFF. CDR3 in DNA: TGTGCCAGCAGCTTAGCGATCCGGGGACCCGGGGAGCTGTTTTTT.

V gene TRBV19 combines with J gene TRBJ1-1, with 10 positions matching TRBD1. The CDR3 length is 14 residues. The germline V gene encodes CDR1 LNHDA and CDR2 SQIVND (reference sequence). V dropped 3 bases and J dropped 7; count of bases not matched to a gene: 5. The CDR3, as DNA: TGTGCCAGTAGTATGGGACAGGGGAACGGTGAAGCTTTCTTT. This codes for CASSMGQGNGEAFF.

V usage is TRBV5-6 and J usage is TRBJ2-3; D is possibly TRBD1 (6 bases). Germline CDR1 and CDR2: SGHDT and YYEEEE. The ends were cut back, 6 bases at V and 0 bases at J, with 8 bases in the middle. The CDR3 spans 13 residues. The DNA of the CDR3 is TGTGCCAGCATTAGGGGGAGCACAGATACGCAGTATTTT. It translates to CASIRGSTDTQYF.

The chain links TRBV7-3 to TRBJ1-1, with a weak D call TRBD1 (5 bases). The CDR3 contains 17 residues. Per germline, CDR1 SGHTA and CDR2 FQGTGA. V dropped 2 bases and J dropped 0 bases, with 16 bases sitting between them. The CDR3 sequence is CASSLYASGTMNTEAFF. CDR3 in DNA: TGTGCCAGCAGCTTATACGCTTCGGGGACCATGAACACTGAAGCTTTCTTT.

The gene calls are TRBV5-1 and TRBJ2-3; D is unresolved. The CDR3 is 13 amino acids. V was trimmed by 1 base and J by 6 bases, leaving 9 bases between them. The germline V gene has CDR1 SGHRS and CDR2 YFSETQ. The CDR3 reads CASSLPPADTQYF. CDR3 DNA sequence: TGCGCCAGCAGCTTGCCGCCGGCGGATACGCAGTATTTT.

CDR3 amino acids: CASRLSGAETQYF. CDR3 bases: TGCGCCAGCAGGTTGAGCGGTGCGGAGACCCAGTACTTC. The rearrangement links TRBV5-1 to TRBJ2-5; weak D call: TRBD2 (5 bases). CDR3 length: 13 residues. V shed 5 bases and J shed 5 bases, with 13 bases lying between them. CDR1 and CDR2 (germline): SGHRS, YFSETQ.

V is TRBV12-5 and J is TRBJ1-2; D remains unclear. Trimming removed 1 base from V and 4 bases from J, with 10 bases in between. Germline V gene lookup returns CDR1 LGHNT and CDR2 FRNRAP. The CDR3 has 14 amino acids. This CDR3 is CASGLADGSYGYTF. The CDR3 DNA follows: TGTGCTAGTGGTTTGGCCGACGGGAGCTATGGCTACACCTTC. Variable domain in full (rest from reference TRBV12-5 and TRBJ1-2): DARVTQTPRHKVTEMGQEVTMRCQPILGHNTVFWYRQTMMQGLELLAYFRNRAPLDDSGMPKDRFSAEMPDATLATLKIQPSEPRDSAVYFCASGLADGSYGYTFGSGTRLTVV.